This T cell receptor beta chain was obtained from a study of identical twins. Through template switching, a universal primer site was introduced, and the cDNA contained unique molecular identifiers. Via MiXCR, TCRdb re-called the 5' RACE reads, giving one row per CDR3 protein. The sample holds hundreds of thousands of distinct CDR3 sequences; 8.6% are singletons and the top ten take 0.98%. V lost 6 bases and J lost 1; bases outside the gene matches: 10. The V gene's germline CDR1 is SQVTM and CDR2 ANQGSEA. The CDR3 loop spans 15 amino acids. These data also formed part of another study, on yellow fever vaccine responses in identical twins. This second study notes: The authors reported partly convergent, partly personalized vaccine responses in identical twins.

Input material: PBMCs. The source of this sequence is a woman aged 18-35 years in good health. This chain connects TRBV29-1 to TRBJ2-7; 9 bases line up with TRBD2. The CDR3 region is CSVGPVGLASYEQYF. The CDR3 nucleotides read TGCAGCGTAGGCCCCGTGGGACTAGCTTCCTACGAGCAGTACTTC.